The source of this T cell receptor beta chain is a study of tumor-infiltrating lymphocytes in primary liver carcinoma. Study overall: T1-T3 N0M0 was the stage of the tumors, which were 4.2 to 10 cm across.

To note about this clonotype: What it binds is not known.

For each extraction, RNA and DNA were obtained together from approximately 20-30 mg of unsorted bulk tissue. From germline, CDR1 is SEHNR and CDR2 FQNEAQ (reference sequence). V was shortened by 5 bases and J by 2 bases, with 19 bases between the two germline ends. The CDR3 runs 16 residues. A primer matching the constant region was used to make TCR beta cDNA from approximately 520 ng of total RNA. Library construction for TCR beta comprised three nested multiplex PCR rounds performed with slightly modified ARM-PCR. Researchers ran the first two PCR rounds for roughly 11 cycles each with TRBV1-TRBV30 forward primers and a C-beta reverse primer. TCRdb ran MiXCR on the multiplex PCR reads and lists one entry per CDR3 protein. The sample yields some 22,000 distinct CDR3 sequences, over 60% seen once. Study observations and caveats: Lower overlap was observed for tumor-adjacent and tumor-blood pairs relative to tumor region pairs. About 7.5-25% of top clones, no more, were shared by all five regions. Compared with blood, tumor repertoires held significantly more in their top 250 clones.

The clonotype originates from a woman aged 25-40 years with primary liver carcinoma and hepatitis B virus infection. Specimen: liver tumor tissue from sampling region 5. Subset noted: tumor region T5, tumor centre. This chain links TRBV7-9 with TRBJ2-7; a possible D gene is TRBD2 (5 bases). The CDR3 is CASSQSTGFKTYEQYF. As DNA, the CDR3 is TGTGCCAGCAGCCAAAGCACGGGGTTTAAAACCTACGAGCAGTACTTC.